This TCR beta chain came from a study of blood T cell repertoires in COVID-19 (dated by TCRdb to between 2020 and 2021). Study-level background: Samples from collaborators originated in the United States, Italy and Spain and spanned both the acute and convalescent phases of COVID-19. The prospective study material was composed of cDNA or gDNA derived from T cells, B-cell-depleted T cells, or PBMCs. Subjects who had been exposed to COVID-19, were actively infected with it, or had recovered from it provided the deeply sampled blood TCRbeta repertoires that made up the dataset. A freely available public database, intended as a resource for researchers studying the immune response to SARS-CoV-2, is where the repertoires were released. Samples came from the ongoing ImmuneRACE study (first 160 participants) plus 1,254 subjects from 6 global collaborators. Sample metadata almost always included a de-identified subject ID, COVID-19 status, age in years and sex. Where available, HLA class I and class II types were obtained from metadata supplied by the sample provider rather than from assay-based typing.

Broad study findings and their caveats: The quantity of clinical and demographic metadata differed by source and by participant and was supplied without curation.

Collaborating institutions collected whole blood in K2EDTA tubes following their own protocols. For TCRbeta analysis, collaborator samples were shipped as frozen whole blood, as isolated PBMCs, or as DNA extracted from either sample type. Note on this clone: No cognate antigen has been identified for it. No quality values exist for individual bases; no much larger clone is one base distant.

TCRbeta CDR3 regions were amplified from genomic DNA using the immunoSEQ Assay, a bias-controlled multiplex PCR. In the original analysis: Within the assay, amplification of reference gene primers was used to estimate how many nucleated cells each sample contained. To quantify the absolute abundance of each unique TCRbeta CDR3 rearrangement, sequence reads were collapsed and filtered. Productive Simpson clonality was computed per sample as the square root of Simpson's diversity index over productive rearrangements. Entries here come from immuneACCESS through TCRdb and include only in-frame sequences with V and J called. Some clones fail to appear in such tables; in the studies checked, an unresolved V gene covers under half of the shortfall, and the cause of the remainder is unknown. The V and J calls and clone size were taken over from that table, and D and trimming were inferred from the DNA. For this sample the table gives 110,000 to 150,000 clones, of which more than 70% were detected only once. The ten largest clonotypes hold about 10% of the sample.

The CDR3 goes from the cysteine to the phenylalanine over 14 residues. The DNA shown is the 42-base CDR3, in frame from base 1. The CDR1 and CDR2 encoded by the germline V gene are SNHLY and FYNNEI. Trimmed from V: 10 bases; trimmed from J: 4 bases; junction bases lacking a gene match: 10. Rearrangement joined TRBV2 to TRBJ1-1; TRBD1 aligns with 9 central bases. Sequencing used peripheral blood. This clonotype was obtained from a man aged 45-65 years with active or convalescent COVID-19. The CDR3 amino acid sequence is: CATNTGTGFTEAFF. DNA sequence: TGTGCCACAAATACCGGGACAGGGTTCACTGAAGCTTTCTTT.